Listed here are 20 T cell receptor beta chains from one sample, sequenced in a study of response to subunit inactivated influenza vaccine. TCRdb independently ran MiXCR on the RT-PCR reads; one entry per CDR3 protein. The top ten hold about 11% of the sample, which has hundreds of thousands of distinct CDR3 sequences, approximately 18% seen once. The material was PBMCs from blood, obtained roughly 5 days after vaccination. These TCRs come from a man over 45 who received an inactivated influenza vaccine.

V usage is TRBV7-2 and J usage is TRBJ2-7; 8 nucleotides agree with TRBD1. The ends lost 0 bases at V and 2 bases at J; junction bases unmatched: 9. The CDR3 covers 17 residues. CDR1 and CDR2 (germline): SGHTA, FQGNSA. The CDR3 DNA reads as TGTGCCAGCAGCTTAGCGCCGGAACAGGGGGGCCCCTACGAGCAGTACTTC. Translating gives CASSLAPEQGGPYEQYF.

This clonotype was counted between two and nine times. This rearrangement joins TRBV2 to TRBJ2-7; D is possibly TRBD1 (6 bases). V was cut by 7 bases and J by 4 bases, with 14 bases left in between. This CDR3 comprises 13 residues. Germline CDR1 and CDR2: SNHLY and FYNNEI. In DNA form, the CDR3 reads TGTGCCAGCAACGGGGCAGGGGAATACGAGCAGTACTTC. This codes for CASNGAGEYEQYF.

The V call is TRBV5-1, the J call TRBJ2-7; TRBD2 is a possible D gene (6 bases). This CDR3 has 14 residues. Germline V CDR1 and CDR2: SGHRS, YFSETQ. V was shortened by 3 bases and J by 4 bases, with 14 bases between the two germline ends. Here the CDR3 DNA reads TGCGCCAGCAGCTGGGGGAGCGCGGGATACGAGCAGTACTTC. The encoded protein is CASSWGSAGYEQYF.

This clonotype has more than one count but fewer than ten. Here the CDR3 reads CASSYQAWRNTEAFF. In DNA form, the CDR3 reads TGTGCCAGCAGTTACCAGGCGTGGAGGAACACTGAAGCTTTCTTT. This sequence joins TRBV6-2 or TRBV6-3 and TRBJ1-1; D unclear. CDR1 is MNHEY, CDR2 SVGEGT, per germline. V was shortened by 2 bases and J by 1 base, with 11 bases between the two germline ends. This CDR3 spans 15 amino acids.

This clonotype showed up just a few times. The gene calls are TRBV6-1 and TRBJ1-5, with a weak D call TRBD1 (5 bases). There are 14 residues in the CDR3. Trimming took 11 bases from V and 0 from J, leaving 14 bases between them. The germline CDR1 and CDR2 sequences are MNHNS and SASEGT. DNA of the CDR3: TGTGCCGCCGACAGATATCATAGCAATCAGCCCCAGCATTTT. This translates into CAADRYHSNQPQHF.

This clonotype was observed a handful of times. J is TRBJ2-7 and V is TRBV10-2, with TRBD2 matching 11 bases. The trim removed 6 bases at V and 3 bases at J, leaving 4 bases unmatched. This CDR3 comprises 14 residues. Germline-derived CDR1 and CDR2 are WSHSY and SAAADI. The CDR3 protein is CASRLAGEIYEQYF. The CDR3 coding sequence is TGCGCCAGCAGACTAGCGGGAGAGATCTACGAGCAGTACTTC.

This clonotype showed up just a few times. DNA of the CDR3: TGTGCCAGCAGTCCGGGGCCCTTTGAGCAGTTCTTC. Its protein is CASSPGPFEQFF. The V call is TRBV6-6, the J call TRBJ2-1; D is tentatively TRBD1 or TRBD2 (5 bases each). CDR1 and CDR2 (germline): MNHNY, SVGAGI (reference sequence). This CDR3 contains 12 residues. V lost 5 bases to trimming and J lost 9 bases, with 11 bases between them.

This clonotype was seen repeatedly, ten times or more. This chain uses TRBV6-2 or TRBV6-3 with TRBJ2-5, with 7 bases lining up with TRBD1. V dropped 2 bases and J dropped 5; count of bases not matched to a gene: 8. Germline V gene sequence: CDR1 MNHEY, CDR2 SVGEGT. This CDR3 region has 15 residues. CDR3 sequence reads: CASSYGRQGLETQYF. In DNA, the CDR3 is TGTGCCAGCAGTTACGGGAGACAGGGATTGGAGACCCAGTACTTC.

This clonotype turned up a few times. This chain joins TRBV9 and TRBJ2-5, with D possibly TRBD2 on 6 matching bases. Germline-derived CDR1 and CDR2 are SGDLS and YYNGEE. The CDR3 extends over 15 amino acids. V lost 4 bases, J lost 4 bases, and 17 bases lay in between. This CDR3 is CASSPPTGVGETQYF. The CDR3 DNA follows: TGTGCCAGCAGCCCCCCTACGGGGGTGGGAGAGACCCAGTACTTC.

This clonotype was recorded at least ten times. The chain is built from TRBV7-2 and TRBJ2-7, with 7 bases matching TRBD2. CDR1 and CDR2 from the germline V gene are SGHTA and FQGNSA. The CDR3 has 14 amino acids. V shed 2 bases and J 3 bases; nucleotides not matched to a gene: 4. The CDR3 DNA follows: TGTGCCAGCAGCTTAATAAGCGGGATCTACGAGCAGTACTTC. It translates to CASSLISGIYEQYF.

CDR3 residues: CASSLNRGSDEQYF. For the CDR3, the DNA is TGTGCCAGCAGTTTGAACAGGGGGTCGGACGAGCAGTACTTC. The gene calls are TRBV27 and TRBJ2-7; 8 positions agree with TRBD1. The V gene end was trimmed by 3 bases and the J gene end by 5 bases; junction bases not matched to a gene: 6. The CDR3 length is 14 residues. Germline loops: CDR1 MNHEY, CDR2 SMNVEV (reference sequence).

This clonotype was counted a few times. The J gene is TRBJ2-7, the V gene TRBV29-1; 8 bases align to TRBD1. Germline V CDR1 and CDR2: SQVTM, ANQGSEA. CDR3 size: 13 residues. After removal of 6 bases from V and 2 bases from J, the junction contained 6 bases not matched to a gene. CDR3 DNA sequence: TGCAGCGTACGGACAGGGCAGCCCTACGAGCAGTACTTC. Its protein is CSVRTGQPYEQYF.

V gene TRBV10-3 combines with J gene TRBJ1-6; TRBD1 might be the D (5 bases). Germline CDR1 is ENHRY and CDR2 is SYGVKD. V was clipped by 7 bases and J by 9 bases, with 10 bases between them. There are 12 residues in the CDR3. The CDR3 here is CAIKGTSSPLHF. In nucleotides, the CDR3 is TGTGCCATCAAAGGGACTAGTTCACCCCTCCACTTT.

This clonotype was counted ten times or more. The chain links TRBV5-1 to TRBJ2-7, with D possibly called TRBD1 or TRBD2 (5 bases each). The CDR3 loop spans 13 amino acids. Germline V CDR1 and CDR2: SGHRS, YFSETQ. Trimming pared 4 bases from V and 1 base from J, leaving 9 bases between. This chain's CDR3 is CASSRDGSYEQYF. The CDR3 DNA sequence: TGCGCCAGCAGCCGGGACGGATCCTACGAGCAGTACTTC. The whole variable domain, remainder taken from reference TRBV5-1 and TRBJ2-7, is KAGVTQTPRYLIKTRGQQVTLSCSPISGHRSVSWYQQTPGQGLQFLFEYFSETQRNKGNFPGRFSGRQFSNSRSEMNVSTLELGDSALYLCASSRDGSYEQYFGPGTRLTVT.

This clonotype occurred a few times. The V call is TRBV10-3, the J call TRBJ2-3; D may be TRBD2 (6 bases). Between the trimmed V and J ends, which lost 0 bases and 6 bases, there was a span of 19 bases. The CDR3 totals 17 residues. CDR1 ENHRY and CDR2 SYGVKD come from the germline V gene. The DNA for the CDR3 is TGTGCCATCAGTGAGTCGATCATTAGCGGTACATCTGATACGCAGTATTTT. It codes for CAISESIISGTSDTQYF.

This rearrangement joins TRBV3-1 to TRBJ2-2, with D possibly called TRBD1 or TRBD2 (5 bases each). Germline V gene data show CDR1 as LGHDT and CDR2 as YNNKEL (reference sequence). The CDR3 extends over 21 amino acids. Trimming pared 3 bases from V and 3 bases from J, leaving 29 bases between. In DNA form, the CDR3 reads TGTGCCAGCAGCCAGATGAGGGTACGGTGCTTTCGAGGGGCGGACACCGGGGAGCTGTTTTTT. As protein: CASSQMRVRCFRGADTGELFF.

The chain joins TRBV19 to TRBJ2-1, with TRBD1 matching over 8 bases. Germline CDR1 is LNHDA and CDR2 is SQIVND (reference sequence). J was trimmed by 6 bases and V by 1 base; bases with no gene match: 5. This CDR3 has 15 amino acids. The chain's CDR3 is CASSIATGVRNEQFF. The CDR3 DNA sequence: TGTGCCAGTAGTATAGCGACAGGGGTACGCAATGAGCAGTTCTTC.

In this sample, this clonotype turned up many times. The J gene is TRBJ2-1, the V gene TRBV5-8; 7 bases agree with TRBD1. CDR3 length: 18 residues. V was clipped by 0 bases and J by 0 bases; unmatched bases: 9. Germline CDR1 SGHTS, CDR2 YDEGEE. The CDR3 DNA reads as TGTGCCAGCAGCTTGGGAATCCGGGACAGAAGCTCCTACAATGAGCAGTTCTTC. This gives the protein CASSLGIRDRSSYNEQFF.

This clonotype occurred a few times. V and J are TRBV7-8 and TRBJ2-7; the D is unclear. Trimming removed 4 bases from V and 3 bases from J, with 16 bases in between. The CDR3 has 15 residues. The germline V gene encodes CDR1 SGHVS and CDR2 FQNEAQ. Here the CDR3 DNA reads TGTGCCAGCAGCTGGGTCTTGGACGGCCTCTACGAGCAGTACTTC. This translates into CASSWVLDGLYEQYF.

In this sample, this clonotype turned up a few times. The CDR3 nucleotides are TGTGCCAGCACCGCCGTGGGATCCCCCTCCTACAATGAGCAGTTCTTC. Its translation is CASTAVGSPSYNEQFF. The chain joins TRBV28 to TRBJ2-1; no firm D call. V lost 7 bases and J lost 0, with 16 bases in between. CDR1 MDHEN and CDR2 SYDVKM come from the germline V gene. The CDR3 has 16 residues.